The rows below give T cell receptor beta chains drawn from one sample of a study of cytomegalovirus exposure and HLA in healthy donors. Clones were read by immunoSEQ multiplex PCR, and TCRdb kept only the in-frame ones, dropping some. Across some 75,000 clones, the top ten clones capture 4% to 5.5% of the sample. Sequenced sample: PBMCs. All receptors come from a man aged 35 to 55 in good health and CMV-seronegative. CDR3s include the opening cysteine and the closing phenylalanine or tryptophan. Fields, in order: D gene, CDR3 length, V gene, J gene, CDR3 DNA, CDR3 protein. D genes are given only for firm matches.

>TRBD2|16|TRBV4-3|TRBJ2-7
TGCGCCAGCAGACGAAGACTAGCGGGAGCGTCCTACGAGCAGTACTTC
CASRRRLAGASYEQYF
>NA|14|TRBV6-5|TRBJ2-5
TGTGCCAGCAGTTACTCGTTACAGCAAGAGACCCAGTACTTC
CASSYSLQQETQYF
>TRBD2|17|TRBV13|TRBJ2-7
TGTGCCAGCAGCTTAGGGTACGTGGCTAGCGGGATTCGAGAGCAGTACTTC
CASSLGYVASGIREQYF
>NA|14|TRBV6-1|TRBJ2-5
TGTGCCAGCAGCCAAACAGGGTTCCAAGAGACCCAGTACTTC
CASSQTGFQETQYF
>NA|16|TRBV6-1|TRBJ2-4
TGTGCCAGCAGTGCCTGGACATCTATAGCCAAAAACATTCAGTACTTC
CASSAWTSIAKNIQYF
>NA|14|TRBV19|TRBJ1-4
TGTGCCAGTAGTATCTTCGGGGGTGATGAAAAACTGTTTTTT
CASSIFGGDEKLFF
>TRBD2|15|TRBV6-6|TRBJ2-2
TGTGCCAGCAGTTACGTTGCGGGAGGAACCGGGGAGCTGTTTTTT
CASSYVAGGTGELFF
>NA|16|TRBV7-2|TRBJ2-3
TGTGCCAGCAGCTTAAAGGCGGCGGTACGCACAGATACGCAGTATTTT
CASSLKAAVRTDTQYF
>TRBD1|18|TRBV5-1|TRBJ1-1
TGCGCCAGCAGCTTGGCACCCGGGACAGGGGATATGAACACTGAAGCTTTCTTT
CASSLAPGTGDMNTEAFF
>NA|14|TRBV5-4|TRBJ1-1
TGTGCCAGCAGCGACACAGGGTTGAACACTGAAGCTTTCTTT
CASSDTGLNTEAFF
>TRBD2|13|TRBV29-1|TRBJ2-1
TGCAGCGGGAGACGAGCGGGAGTCAATGAGCAGTTCTTC
CSGRRAGVNEQFF
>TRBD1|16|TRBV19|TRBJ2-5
TGTGCCAGTAGTCGGGACAGTGGCCTTATCCAAGAGACCCAGTACTTC
CASSRDSGLIQETQYF
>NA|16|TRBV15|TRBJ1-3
TGTGCCACCAGCAGAGATCCCACAAGTATGGGAAACACCATATATTTT
CATSRDPTSMGNTIYF
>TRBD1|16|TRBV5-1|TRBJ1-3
TGCGCCAGCAGCGTAACAGGGGGCCTCTCTGGAAACACCATATATTTT
CASSVTGGLSGNTIYF
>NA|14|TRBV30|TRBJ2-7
TGTGCCTGGACCAAAGGCAGAACTACCTACGAGCAGTACTTC
CAWTKGRTTYEQYF
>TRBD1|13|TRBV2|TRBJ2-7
TGTGCCAGCACCGGGACAGGGATTTACGAGCAGTACTTC
CASTGTGIYEQYF
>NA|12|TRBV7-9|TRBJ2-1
TGTGCCAGCAGCTTAGGCGAGGGAGGGCAGTTCTTC
CASSLGEGGQFF
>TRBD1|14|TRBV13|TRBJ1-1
TGTGCCAGCAGCTACCGGGACAGGGGCACTGAAGCTTTCTTT
CASSYRDRGTEAFF
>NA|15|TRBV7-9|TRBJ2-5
TGTGCCAGCAGCATAATGGGGGACCAGGGGGAGACCCAGTACTTC
CASSIMGDQGETQYF
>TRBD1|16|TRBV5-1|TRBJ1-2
TGCGCCAGCAGCCAGACCCCGGGACAGGGGAACTATGGCTACACCTTC
CASSQTPGQGNYGYTF
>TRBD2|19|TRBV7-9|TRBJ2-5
TGTGCCAGCAGCTTAGCGCCTGGACTAGCGGGAGACGAGCAAGAGACCCAGTACTTC
CASSLAPGLAGDEQETQYF
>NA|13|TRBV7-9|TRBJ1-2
TGTGCCAGCAGCTTAAGGACTGATGATGGCTACACCTTC
CASSLRTDDGYTF